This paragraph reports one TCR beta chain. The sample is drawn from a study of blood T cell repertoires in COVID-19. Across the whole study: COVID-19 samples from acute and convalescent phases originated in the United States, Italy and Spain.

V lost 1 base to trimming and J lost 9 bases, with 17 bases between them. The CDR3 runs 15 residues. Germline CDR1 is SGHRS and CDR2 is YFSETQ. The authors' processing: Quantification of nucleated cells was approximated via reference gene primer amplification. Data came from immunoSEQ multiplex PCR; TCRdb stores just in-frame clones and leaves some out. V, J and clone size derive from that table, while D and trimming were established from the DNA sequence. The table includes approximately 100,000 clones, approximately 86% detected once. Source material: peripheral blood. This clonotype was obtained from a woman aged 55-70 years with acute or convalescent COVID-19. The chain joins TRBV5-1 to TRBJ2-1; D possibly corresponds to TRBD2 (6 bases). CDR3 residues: CASSLPGTPTAEQFF. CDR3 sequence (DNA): TGCGCCAGCAGCTTGCCCGGGACTCCGACGGCTGAGCAGTTCTTC.